This TCR beta chain was captured in a study of blood T cell repertoires in COVID-19. The CDR3 spans 14 residues. The junction had 1 base not matched to a gene; V was cut back by 5 bases and J by 0 bases. Germline CDR1 GTSNPN, CDR2 SVGIG (reference sequence). Sequencing used immunoSEQ multiplex PCR; TCRdb keeps in-frame clones, though not all of them. Of just under 300,000 clones listed, around 90% were seen once; the top ten hold roughly 1.3%. The TCR comes from a man aged 70-80 years with acute or convalescent COVID-19. The chain has TRBV30 and TRBJ2-6, with 7 bases matching TRBD1. Sequencing used peripheral blood. CDR3 nucleotides: TGTGCCTGGGGGACAGACTCTGGGGCCAACGTCCTGACTTTC. Its protein is CAWGTDSGANVLTF.